Listed below are T cell receptor beta chains from one sample, sequenced in a study of T cell responses to AZD1222 COVID-19 vaccine. Clones were read by immunoSEQ multiplex PCR, and TCRdb kept only the in-frame ones, dropping some. The sample consists of just under 150,000 clones, more than 70% of them appearing once. The sequencing here drew on peripheral blood, taken 28 days after the second AZD1222 dose. The receptors were gathered from an adult who received the AZD1222 COVID-19 vaccine. Each CDR3 is given with its conserved first and last residue. A D gene is named only where the DNA matches it firmly. Clone size is shown for a subset of rows, as once, few, many or a class of expanded clone.

D	J	V	size	DNA	CDR3
.	TRBJ2-5	TRBV7-2	.	TGTGCCAGCTGCCGGGGTTTCCAAGAGACCCAGTACTTC	CASCRGFQETQYF
.	TRBJ1-1	TRBV12-3/TRBV12-4	.	TGTGCCAGCAGTGGCAGGACAGTCGAAGCTTTCTTT	CASSGRTVEAFF
TRBD2	TRBJ2-1	TRBV27	once	TGTGCCAGCAAAGCGGGAGGCTCCTACAATGAGCAGTTCTTC	CASKAGGSYNEQFF
TRBD1	TRBJ1-2	TRBV27	once	TGTGCCAGCAGTTTACAGGGGGGTATTGGCTACACCTTC	CASSLQGGIGYTF
TRBD1	TRBJ1-3	TRBV9	once	TGTGCCAGCAGCGCCGGGGGACAGAACACCATATATTTT	CASSAGGQNTIYF
.	TRBJ2-7	TRBV29-1	.	TGCAGCGTTGAGGTCGTTAGACTGGACCTCTACGAGCAGTACTTC	CSVEVVRLDLYEQYF
.	TRBJ2-7	TRBV12-5	.	TGTGCTAGTGGTTTGGTCCTTACGACGGGCAGTGCCTACGAGCAGTACTTC	CASGLVLTTGSAYEQYF
.	TRBJ1-4	TRBV4-2	.	TGTGCCAGCAGCCCGCGGGGGACAAGCGCAACTAATGAAAAACTGTTTTTT	CASSPRGTSATNEKLFF
TRBD2	TRBJ2-3	TRBV19	few	TGTGCCAGTAGCGCTACTAGCGCCACAGATACGCAGTATTTT	CASSATSATDTQYF
TRBD2	TRBJ2-4	TRBV9	.	TGTGCCAGCAGCGCGCGGGGGGGCACGGGATACATTCAGTACTTC	CASSARGGTGYIQYF
.	TRBJ1-2	TRBV16	.	TGTGCCAGCAGCGGCCGCGGTCAGGTCAATGGCTACACCTTC	CASSGRGQVNGYTF
TRBD1	TRBJ1-6	TRBV7-2	.	TGTGCCAGCAGCTTAAACCCAGGGGGCTCACCCCTCCACTTT	CASSLNPGGSPLHF
.	TRBJ1-4	TRBV6-5	.	TGTGCCAGCAGTCTTCAGGGGAATAGTGAAAAACTGTTTTTT	CASSLQGNSEKLFF
.	TRBJ1-5	TRBV5-1	.	TGCGCCAGCAGTGCTGGAAGTGGTGATCAGCCCCAGCATTTT	CASSAGSGDQPQHF
.	TRBJ2-3	TRBV24-1	.	TGTGCCACCAGTGGTACAGACGTCTCGCCAGATACGCAGTATTTT	CATSGTDVSPDTQYF
.	TRBJ1-1	TRBV3-1/TRBV3-2	.	TGTGCCAGCAGCCAAGTTGCCCCTTATGAAGCTTTCTTT	CASSQVAPYEAFF